The sequence of this T cell receptor beta chain was determined in a study of cytomegalovirus exposure and HLA in healthy donors. Study-level results: Cytomegalovirus-associated status was assigned to 164 TCR beta chains. TCR beta sequences reportedly predicted the HLA-A and HLA-B alleles of most subjects accurately. V- and J-gene trimming in TCR beta was tied to a missense DCLRE1C variant by an analysis performed later.

CDR1 and CDR2 (germline): MDHEN, SYDVKM. With 7 bases clipped from V and 7 bases from J, the junction kept 12 bases outside the gene matches. This CDR3 region has 15 residues. A word on this clone: Its target is unknown.

Each donor was nominally healthy when sampled (though unrecorded immune exposures were likely). The PCR used 60 Vbeta and 13 Jbeta primers. The repertoire was sequenced with immunoSEQ multiplex PCR; TCRdb's copy has only in-frame clones and lacks some. The repertoire holds about 130,000 clones, with roughly 70% as singletons. This chain joins TRBV28 and TRBJ2-7, with 11 bases fitting TRBD2. Sequenced sample: PBMCs. This receptor was identified in a woman aged 55-69 years in good health and CMV-seropositive. In DNA, the CDR3 is TGTGCCAGCACCGATAGCGGGAGGGCCCCAGGGGAGCAGTACTTC. Amino acid sequence: CASTDSGRAPGEQYF.